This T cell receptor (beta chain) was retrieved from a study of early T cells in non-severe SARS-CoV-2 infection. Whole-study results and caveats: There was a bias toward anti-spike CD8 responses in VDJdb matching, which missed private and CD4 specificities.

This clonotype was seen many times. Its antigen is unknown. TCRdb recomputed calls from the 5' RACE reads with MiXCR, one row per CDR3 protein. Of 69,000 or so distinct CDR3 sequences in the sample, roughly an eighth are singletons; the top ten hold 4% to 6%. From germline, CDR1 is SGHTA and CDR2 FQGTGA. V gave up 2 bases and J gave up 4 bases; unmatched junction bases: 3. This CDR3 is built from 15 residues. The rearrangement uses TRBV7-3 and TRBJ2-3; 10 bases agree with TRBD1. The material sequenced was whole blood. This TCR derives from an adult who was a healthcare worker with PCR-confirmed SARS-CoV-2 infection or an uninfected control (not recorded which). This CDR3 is CASSLGDRGADTQYF. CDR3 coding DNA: TGTGCCAGCAGCTTAGGGGACAGGGGTGCAGATACGCAGTATTTT. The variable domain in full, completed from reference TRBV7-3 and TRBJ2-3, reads GAGVSQTPSNKVTEKGKYVELRCDPISGHTALYWYRQSLGQGPEFLIYFQGTGAADDSGLPNDRFFAVRPEGSVSTLKIQRTERGDSAVYLCASSLGDRGADTQYFGPGTRLTVL.